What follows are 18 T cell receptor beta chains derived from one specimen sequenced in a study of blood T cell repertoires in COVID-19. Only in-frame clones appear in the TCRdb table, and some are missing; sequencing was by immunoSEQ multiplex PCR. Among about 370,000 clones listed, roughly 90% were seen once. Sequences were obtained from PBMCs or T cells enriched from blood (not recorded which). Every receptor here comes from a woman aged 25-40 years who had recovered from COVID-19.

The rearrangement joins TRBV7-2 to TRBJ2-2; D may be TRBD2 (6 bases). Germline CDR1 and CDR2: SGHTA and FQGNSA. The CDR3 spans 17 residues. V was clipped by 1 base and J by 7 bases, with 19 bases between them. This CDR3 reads CASSLGLVGGGGGELFF. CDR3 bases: TGTGCCAGCAGCTTAGGACTCGTCGGGGGAGGAGGCGGGGAGCTGTTTTTT.

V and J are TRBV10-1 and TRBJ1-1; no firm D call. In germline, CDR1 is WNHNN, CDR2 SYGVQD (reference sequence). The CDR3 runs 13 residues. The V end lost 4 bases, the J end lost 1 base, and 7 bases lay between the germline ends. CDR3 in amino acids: CASSVKPNTEAFF. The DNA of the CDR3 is TGCGCCAGCAGTGTAAAGCCGAACACTGAAGCTTTCTTT.

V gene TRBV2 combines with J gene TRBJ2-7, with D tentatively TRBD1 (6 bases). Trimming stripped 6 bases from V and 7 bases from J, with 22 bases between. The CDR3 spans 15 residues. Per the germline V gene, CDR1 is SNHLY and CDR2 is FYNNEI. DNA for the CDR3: TGTGCCAGCAGCTCCCAGGGGTTCAGCTCGGGGGAGCAGTACTTC. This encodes CASSSQGFSSGEQYF.

The CDR3 region is CASSYVGAENTEAFF. CDR3 coding DNA: TGTGCCAGCAGTTACGTAGGGGCGGAGAACACTGAAGCTTTCTTT. The V and J genes are TRBV6-5 and TRBJ1-1, with a possible D match to TRBD1 (5 bases). There are 15 residues in the CDR3. Trimming took off 2 bases at V and 1 base at J, with 11 bases between the two ends. Germline lookup yields CDR1 MNHEY and CDR2 SVGAGI.

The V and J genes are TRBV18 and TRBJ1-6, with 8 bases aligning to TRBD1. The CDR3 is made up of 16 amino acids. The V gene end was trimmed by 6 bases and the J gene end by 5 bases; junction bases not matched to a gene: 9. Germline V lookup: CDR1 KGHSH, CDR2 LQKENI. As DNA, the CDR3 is TGTGCCAGCTCCGCCCAGGGGGCGAACAATAATTCACCCCTCCACTTT. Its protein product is CASSAQGANNNSPLHF. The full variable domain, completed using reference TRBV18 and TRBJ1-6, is NAGVMQNPRHLVRRRGQEARLRCSPMKGHSHVYWYRQLPEEGLKFMVYLQKENIIDESGMPKERFSAEFPKEGPSILRIQQVVRGDSAAYFCASSAQGANNNSPLHFGNGTRLTVT.

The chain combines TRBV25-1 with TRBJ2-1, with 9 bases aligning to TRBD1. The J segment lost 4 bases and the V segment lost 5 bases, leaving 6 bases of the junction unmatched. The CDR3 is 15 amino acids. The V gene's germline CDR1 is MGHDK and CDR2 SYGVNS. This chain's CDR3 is CASSPNRGPYNEQFF. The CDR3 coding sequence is TGTGCCAGCAGTCCCAACAGGGGGCCATACAATGAGCAGTTCTTC.

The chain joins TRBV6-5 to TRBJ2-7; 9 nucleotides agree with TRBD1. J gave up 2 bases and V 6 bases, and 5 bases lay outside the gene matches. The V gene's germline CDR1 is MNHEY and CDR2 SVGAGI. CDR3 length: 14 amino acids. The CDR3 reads CASSLGQGTYEQYF. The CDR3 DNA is TGTGCCAGCAGCCTCGGACAGGGGACCTACGAGCAGTACTTC.

The CDR3 DNA reads TGTGCCAGCAGGGTAGACAGGAACACTGAAGCTTTCTTT. This translates into CASRVDRNTEAFF. This chain connects TRBV6-5 to TRBJ1-1, with D possibly being TRBD1 (5 bases). V lost 6 bases and J lost 1, with 9 bases in between. CDR1 MNHEY and CDR2 SVGAGI come from the germline V gene. The CDR3 is made up of 13 amino acids.

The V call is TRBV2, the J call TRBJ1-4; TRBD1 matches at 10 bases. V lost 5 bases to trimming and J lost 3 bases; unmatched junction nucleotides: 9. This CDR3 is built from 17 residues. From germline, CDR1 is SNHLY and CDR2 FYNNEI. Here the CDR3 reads CASSSRLGTGANEKLFF. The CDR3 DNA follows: TGTGCCAGCAGTTCTAGGCTCGGGACAGGGGCTAATGAAAAACTGTTTTTT.

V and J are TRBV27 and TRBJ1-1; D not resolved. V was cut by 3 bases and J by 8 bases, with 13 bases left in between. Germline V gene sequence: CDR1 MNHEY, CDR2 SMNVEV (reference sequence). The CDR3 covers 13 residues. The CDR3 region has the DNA TGTGCCAGCAGTTTTCGGTACGGGATCGAAGCTTTCTTT. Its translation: CASSFRYGIEAFF.

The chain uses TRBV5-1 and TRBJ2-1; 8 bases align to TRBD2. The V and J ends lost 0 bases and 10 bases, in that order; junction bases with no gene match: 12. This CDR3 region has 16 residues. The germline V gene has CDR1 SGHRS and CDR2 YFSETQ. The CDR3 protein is CASSLERAGASDEQFF. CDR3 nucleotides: TGCGCCAGCAGCTTGGAGAGAGCGGGAGCTTCGGACGAGCAGTTCTTC. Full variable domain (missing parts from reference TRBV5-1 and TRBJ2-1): KAGVTQTPRYLIKTRGQQVTLSCSPISGHRSVSWYQQTPGQGLQFLFEYFSETQRNKGNFPGRFSGRQFSNSRSEMNVSTLELGDSALYLCASSLERAGASDEQFFGPGTRLTVL.

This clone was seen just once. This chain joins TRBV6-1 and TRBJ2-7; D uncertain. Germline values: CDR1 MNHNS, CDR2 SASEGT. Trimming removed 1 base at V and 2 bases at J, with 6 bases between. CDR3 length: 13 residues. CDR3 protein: CASSEVAPYEQYF. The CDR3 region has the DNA TGTGCCAGCAGTGAAGTAGCCCCCTACGAGCAGTACTTC.

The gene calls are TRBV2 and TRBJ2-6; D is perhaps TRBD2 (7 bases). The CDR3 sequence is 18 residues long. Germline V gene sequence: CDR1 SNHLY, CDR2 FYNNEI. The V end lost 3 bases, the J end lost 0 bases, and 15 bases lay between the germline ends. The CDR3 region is CASSDPRGGFSGANVLTF. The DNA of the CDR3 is TGTGCCAGCAGTGACCCCAGGGGAGGGTTCTCTGGGGCCAACGTCCTGACTTTC.

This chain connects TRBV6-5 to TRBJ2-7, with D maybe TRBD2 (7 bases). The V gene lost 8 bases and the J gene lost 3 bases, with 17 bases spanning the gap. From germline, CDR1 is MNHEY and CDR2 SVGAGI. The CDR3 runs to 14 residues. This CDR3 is CASGRGGGGYEQYF. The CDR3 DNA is TGTGCCAGCGGGAGGGGAGGAGGGGGCTACGAGCAGTACTTC.

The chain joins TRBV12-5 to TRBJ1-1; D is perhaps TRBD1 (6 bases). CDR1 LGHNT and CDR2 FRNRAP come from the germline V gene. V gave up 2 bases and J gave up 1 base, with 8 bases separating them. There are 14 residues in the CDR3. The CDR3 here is CASGLQGGNTEAFF. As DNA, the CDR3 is TGTGCTAGTGGTTTGCAAGGGGGGAACACTGAAGCTTTCTTT. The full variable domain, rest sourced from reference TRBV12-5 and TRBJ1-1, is DARVTQTPRHKVTEMGQEVTMRCQPILGHNTVFWYRQTMMQGLELLAYFRNRAPLDDSGMPKDRFSAEMPDATLATLKIQPSEPRDSAVYFCASGLQGGNTEAFFGQGTRLTVV.

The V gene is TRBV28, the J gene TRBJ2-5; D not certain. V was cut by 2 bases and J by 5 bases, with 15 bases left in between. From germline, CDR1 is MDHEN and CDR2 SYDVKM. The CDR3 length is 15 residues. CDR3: CASSLIELKVETQYF. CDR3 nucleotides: TGTGCCAGCAGTTTAATCGAACTAAAGGTGGAGACCCAGTACTTC.

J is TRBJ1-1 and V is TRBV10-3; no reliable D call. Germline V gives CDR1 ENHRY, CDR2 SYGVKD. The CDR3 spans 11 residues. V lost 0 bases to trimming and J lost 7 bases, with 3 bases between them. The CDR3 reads CAISESGEAFF. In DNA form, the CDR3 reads TGTGCCATCAGTGAGTCCGGTGAAGCTTTCTTT.

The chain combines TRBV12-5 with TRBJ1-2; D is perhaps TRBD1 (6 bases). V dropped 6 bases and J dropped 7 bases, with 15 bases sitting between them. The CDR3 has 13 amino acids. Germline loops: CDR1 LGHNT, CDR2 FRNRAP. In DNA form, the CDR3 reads TGTGCTAGTGGACCAGGGGTGGGGTTTGGCTACACCTTC. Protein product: CASGPGVGFGYTF.